This passage covers 26 T cell receptor beta chains from one sample sequenced in a study of blood T cell repertoires in COVID-19. Sequencing was performed with immunoSEQ multiplex PCR; in TCRdb, only in-frame clones are kept and a portion is missing. Found here are about 180,000 clones, 70% to 90% of them singletons; the top ten hold roughly 9.2%. Sequences were obtained from peripheral blood. The receptors originated from a woman older than 75 with acute or convalescent COVID-19.

V gene TRBV6-1 combines with J gene TRBJ1-4, with a possible D match to TRBD1 (5 bases). Deletions cut 0 bases from V and 10 bases from J, with 15 bases between. CDR1 and CDR2 (germline): MNHNS, SASEGT. The CDR3 contains 15 residues. The CDR3 sequence is CASSEAVDHGGKLFF. CDR3 bases: TGTGCCAGCAGTGAAGCCGTGGACCACGGGGGAAAACTGTTTTTT.

V is TRBV5-1 and J is TRBJ2-3, with D possibly matching TRBD2 (6 bases). V shed 2 bases and J shed 6 bases, with 10 bases lying between them. The CDR3 is 13 amino acids. The germline gives CDR1 SGHRS, CDR2 YFSETQ. CDR3 loop: CASSFRGEDTQYF. The CDR3 bases are TGCGCCAGCAGCTTTCGCGGGGAGGATACGCAGTATTTT.

V is TRBV5-1 and J is TRBJ1-1; 8 positions match TRBD1. The V gene's germline CDR1 is SGHRS and CDR2 YFSETQ. The CDR3 totals 14 residues. Trimming removed 4 bases from V and 2 bases from J; junction bases left unmatched: 4. CDR3 residues: CASSPQGVNTEAFF. The CDR3 DNA sequence: TGCGCCAGCAGCCCACAGGGGGTTAACACTGAAGCTTTCTTT.

This chain joins TRBV27 and TRBJ2-3; D possibly corresponds to TRBD2 (7 bases). Germline V lookup: CDR1 MNHEY, CDR2 SMNVEV (reference sequence). Trimming stripped 3 bases from V and 2 bases from J, with 21 bases between. This CDR3 has 18 amino acids. The CDR3 DNA reads as TGTGCCAGCAGTTTCCGGGGGGCGTCCCTCTATAACACAGATACGCAGTATTTT. It translates to CASSFRGASLYNTDTQYF.

This clone was recorded once. The gene calls are TRBV6-5 and TRBJ2-1, with TRBD2 identical over 7 bases. Germline values: CDR1 MNHEY, CDR2 SVGAGI. The CDR3 has 13 amino acids. Trimming took 4 bases from V and 4 from J; bases not matched to a gene: 1. The CDR3 sequence is CASSFGGYNEQFF. CDR3 coding DNA: TGTGCCAGCAGTTTCGGGGGGTACAATGAGCAGTTCTTC.

The chain uses TRBV11-3 and TRBJ2-3; D possibly corresponds to TRBD2 (7 bases). Deletions cut 5 bases from V and 2 bases from J, with 23 bases between. The CDR3 is 18 amino acids. The V gene's germline CDR1 is SGHNT and CDR2 YENEEA. The CDR3 DNA reads as TGTGCCAGCAGCCCCGGGGGCGGGGGCCGAACAAACACAGATACGCAGTATTTT. This sequence encodes CASSPGGGGRTNTDTQYF.

The genes are TRBV11-2 and TRBJ1-3, with D unclear. With 7 bases removed from V and 2 bases from J, the gap between germline ends came to 12 bases. The CDR3 contains 14 residues. The germline V gene encodes CDR1 SGHAT and CDR2 FQNNGV. This chain's CDR3 is CASTSLLAGNTIYF. Here the CDR3 DNA reads TGTGCCAGCACCTCACTCTTGGCTGGAAACACCATATATTTT.

V usage is TRBV2 and J usage is TRBJ1-1; D not resolved. The germline V and J ends were trimmed by 11 bases and 3 bases, with 10 bases remaining between them. Germline V gene sequence: CDR1 SNHLY, CDR2 FYNNEI. CDR3 length equals 11 residues. The CDR3 sequence: CAVLGDTEAFF. CDR3 bases: TGTGCCGTGCTTGGAGACACTGAAGCTTTCTTT.

CDR3 nucleotides: TGTGCCAGCAGCCTGTGGAGGCTCCGACGGAGAGGAGGTGAAAAACTGTTTTTT. Amino acid sequence: CASSLWRLRRRGGEKLFF. The chain joins TRBV7-8 to TRBJ1-4, with unresolved D. This CDR3 region has 18 residues. V gave up 5 bases and J gave up 7 bases, with 26 bases separating them. CDR1 SGHVS and CDR2 FQNEAQ come from the germline V gene.

The CDR3 DNA sequence: TGTGCCAGCAGCAACTACAGGGAAGTTGGGGAGCTGTTTTTT. It translates to CASSNYREVGELFF. J is TRBJ2-2 and V is TRBV2; possibly TRBD1 for D (6 bases). The germline V gene encodes CDR1 SNHLY and CDR2 FYNNEI. This CDR3 has 14 residues. V was clipped by 6 bases and J by 8 bases, with 16 bases between them. Complete variable domain (other parts from reference TRBV2 and TRBJ2-2): EPEVTQTPSHQVTQMGQEVILRCVPISNHLYFYWYRQILGQKVEFLVSFYNNEISEKSEIFDDQFSVERPDGSNFTLKIRSTKLEDSAMYFCASSNYREVGELFFGEGSRLTVL.

This sequence joins TRBV12-3 or TRBV12-4 and TRBJ1-6; D gene ambiguous. The germline V and J ends were trimmed by 6 bases and 7 bases, with 10 bases remaining between them. The CDR3 is made up of 13 amino acids. CDR3 amino acids: CASRRQPNSPLHF. The DNA of the CDR3 is TGTGCCAGCAGGAGGCAGCCGAATTCACCCCTCCACTTT.

The chain has TRBV18 and TRBJ2-5; D might be TRBD1 (5 bases). V lost 0 bases to trimming and J lost 5 bases, with 7 bases between them. The CDR3 runs to 13 residues. Germline CDR1 KGHSH, CDR2 LQKENI. Written as DNA, the CDR3 is TGTGCCAGCTCACCACCGGGGCCCGAGACCCAGTACTTC. This encodes CASSPPGPETQYF.

This chain joins TRBV19 and TRBJ1-4; TRBD1 aligns across 11 bases. V lost 6 bases, J lost 6 bases, and 3 bases stayed unmatched. Germline loops: CDR1 LNHDA, CDR2 SQIVND (reference sequence). The CDR3 is 14 amino acids. Here the CDR3 DNA reads TGTGCCAGTAGGAGGGACAGGGGGGATGAAAAACTGTTTTTT. Its protein is CASRRDRGDEKLFF.

V is TRBV19 and J is TRBJ1-1; possible D gene TRBD1, 5 bases. V was pared by 3 bases and J by 4 bases, with 9 bases between. The CDR3 is 13 amino acids. Germline assignment: CDR1 LNHDA and CDR2 SQIVND (reference sequence). The CDR3 loop is CASSIQGSTEAFF. CDR3 DNA: TGTGCCAGTAGTATTCAGGGAAGCACTGAAGCTTTCTTT.

This chain joins TRBV12-5 and TRBJ1-5; D perhaps matches TRBD1 (6 bases). The germline V and J ends were trimmed by 5 bases and 7 bases, with 15 bases remaining between them. The CDR3 runs to 14 residues. The germline V gene has CDR1 LGHNT and CDR2 FRNRAP. The DNA of the CDR3 is TGTGCTAGTGGTCCTCGCGGGGGCGGACAGCCCCAGCATTTT. As protein: CASGPRGGGQPQHF.

The chain couples TRBV9 to TRBJ1-2; D is ambiguous. The germline gives CDR1 SGDLS, CDR2 YYNGEE. The ends were cut back, 0 bases at V and 8 bases at J, with 8 bases in the middle. This CDR3 has 12 residues. CDR3 bases: TGTGCCAGCAGCGTAGCTAGGAGAGGCTACACCTTC. The encoded protein is CASSVARRGYTF.

This rearrangement joins TRBV11-2 to TRBJ1-5, with 7 nucleotides matching TRBD1. The J segment lost 1 base and the V segment lost 2 bases, leaving 14 bases of the junction unmatched. In germline, CDR1 is SGHAT, CDR2 FQNNGV. This CDR3 is built from 19 residues. CDR3 nucleotide sequence: TGTGCCAGCAGCTTAAGGGGGCCCTGGGACAGAAGAAGCAATCAGCCCCAGCATTTT. Its protein is CASSLRGPWDRRSNQPQHF.

This sequence joins TRBV6-2 or TRBV6-3 and TRBJ2-1; D gene ambiguous. V was clipped by 1 base and J by 7 bases, with 8 bases between them. Per the germline V gene, CDR1 is MNHEY and CDR2 is SVGEGT. CDR3 length: 13 residues. The CDR3 sequence is CASSYYQWNEQFF. In nucleotides, the CDR3 is TGTGCCAGCAGTTACTACCAGTGGAATGAGCAGTTCTTC.

As for this clone: The same CDR3 is also encoded by other DNA sequences in this sample. This sequence joins TRBV19 and TRBJ2-1, with 9 bases matching TRBD2. The CDR3 sequence is 15 residues long. Germline-derived CDR1 and CDR2 are LNHDA and SQIVND (reference sequence). The V and J ends lost 6 bases and 0 bases, in that order; junction bases with no gene match: 3. The CDR3 protein is CASRTSGPSYNEQFF. CDR3 nucleotide sequence: TGTGCCAGTAGAACTAGCGGGCCCTCCTACAATGAGCAGTTCTTC.

V is TRBV19 and J is TRBJ2-5; 9 positions agree with TRBD2. The CDR3 contains 15 residues. Germline V gene data show CDR1 as LNHDA and CDR2 as SQIVND (reference sequence). V lost 3 bases, J lost 4 bases, and 6 bases stayed unmatched. This CDR3 is CASSILAGNGETQYF. The DNA of the CDR3 is TGTGCCAGTAGTATTCTAGCGGGGAACGGAGAGACCCAGTACTTC.

Only a few counts were recorded for this clone. The rearrangement links TRBV6-2 or TRBV6-3 to TRBJ2-7; no clear D. The CDR3 is 12 amino acids. V lost 2 bases and J lost 6, with 8 bases in between. Germline V gene sequence: CDR1 MNHEY, CDR2 SVGEGT. The chain's CDR3 is CASSYPTVEQYF. CDR3 DNA sequence: TGTGCCAGCAGTTACCCGACTGTCGAGCAGTACTTC.

The chain combines TRBV29-1 with TRBJ1-1; D remains ambiguous. The CDR3 is made up of 13 amino acids. V lost 7 bases, J lost 3 bases, and 15 bases lay in between. Germline CDR1 and CDR2: SQVTM and ANQGSEA. The CDR3 region is CSAWVFRDTEAFF. The CDR3 DNA is TGCAGCGCCTGGGTATTTCGGGACACTGAAGCTTTCTTT. The whole variable domain, remainder taken from reference TRBV29-1 and TRBJ1-1, is SAVISQKPSRDICQRGTSLTIQCQVDSQVTMMFWYRQQPGQSLTLIATANQGSEATYESGFVIDKFPISRPNLTFSTLTVSNMSPEDSSIYLCSAWVFRDTEAFFGQGTRLTVV.

V gene TRBV10-3 combines with J gene TRBJ1-2, with D possibly matching TRBD1 (5 bases). CDR1 is ENHRY and CDR2 is SYGVKD in the germline V gene. The CDR3 covers 14 residues. V gave up 7 bases and J gave up 4 bases, with 16 bases separating them. The CDR3 sequence is CAIKLAGTAYGYTF. The CDR3, as DNA: TGTGCCATCAAACTAGCCGGGACGGCCTATGGCTACACCTTC.

This sequence joins TRBV6-2 or TRBV6-3 and TRBJ1-1, with D unclear. The V gene's germline CDR1 is MNHEY and CDR2 SVGEGT. CDR3 length: 14 amino acids. The germline V and J ends were trimmed by 6 bases and 1 base, with 12 bases remaining between them. The CDR3 spells CASSPGRANTEAFF. The CDR3 DNA is TGTGCCAGCAGCCCCGGGAGGGCGAACACTGAAGCTTTCTTT.

The V and J genes are TRBV2 and TRBJ2-1; a weak D match, TRBD1 (5 bases). The CDR3 contains 10 residues. Trimming stripped 10 bases from V and 9 bases from J, with 10 bases between. CDR1 is SNHLY, CDR2 FYNNEI, per germline. The CDR3: CAMGPVEQFF. CDR3 DNA sequence: TGTGCCATGGGGCCGGTTGAGCAGTTCTTC.

The genes are TRBV6-2 or TRBV6-3 and TRBJ2-7, with 7 bases lining up with TRBD2. The CDR3 length is 15 residues. CDR1 and CDR2 (germline): MNHEY, SVGEGT. With V trimmed by 6 bases and J by 3 bases, 11 bases remained unmatched. The CDR3 is CASSPPGGLNYEQYF. CDR3 DNA sequence: TGTGCCAGCAGCCCTCCCGGGGGGTTAAACTACGAGCAGTACTTC.